The entry that follows covers one T cell receptor beta chain sequence. Its antigen specificity is not known. No base quality values were provided; no much bigger clone lies one nucleotide off. This sample is part of a study of shared clonotypes between healthy human individuals (dated by TCRdb to 2020 to 2021). With respect to the entire study: The cohort comprised two women and three men aged 18 to 49 years. Per donor, three plates each were used for CD4 naive and CD4 memory, two for CD8 naive, and one for CD8 memory. To estimate repertoire size and how much clonotype sharing occurs between individuals, the study deeply sequenced the blood TCR repertoires of a handful of healthy adults. Libraries were prepared and TCR repertoires were sequenced by different laboratories using diverse techniques, in order to increase sequencing depth and limit assay-specific biases. Between about 0.8 and 9 billion PBMCs per donor were obtained by leukapheresis. The full study reports these points: The genetic and exposure-history diversity represented was limited by the small number of donors. Larger estimated clonotype richness was generally found for naive subsets than for memory subsets. Only blood was sampled, and tissue TCR repertoires likely differ from those in blood. Compared with non-shared clonotypes, clonotypes shared by all four sorted-subset donors had higher generation probabilities. Pairwise subsampling led to the expectation that sequencing depth would affect the degree of clonotype sharing among donors. Incomplete sequencing was indicated by rarefaction of sorted-subset datasets, despite the large sequencing depth. Across a handful of donors, 5% to 6% of naive CD4, roughly 3.3% of naive CD8, approximately 2.5% of memory CD4, and approximately 0.4% of memory CD8 clonotypes were shared.

The CDR1 and CDR2 encoded by the germline V gene (reference sequence) are WNHNN and SYGVQD. Cut back by 6 bases and 1 base, the V and J ends lie 12 bases apart. The cysteine opens and the phenylalanine closes a CDR3 of 14 amino acids. Only the CDR3 DNA stays, 42 bases, in frame from base 1. TCR CDR3 regions were amplified from genomic DNA by multiplex PCR using the deep immunoSEQ assay. Extracted genomic DNA from each cell subset was distributed evenly across all wells of several immunoSEQ 96-well plates, and each plate was treated as a replicate. For sorted subsets, around 200 ng genomic DNA, equal to about 30,000 T cell genomes, was loaded into each replicate PCR. Purified libraries were quantified with a Qubit 3.0 fluorometer, sized on a Bioanalyzer 2100, and re-quantified with the KAPA Library Quantification kit. Every immunoSEQ 96-well plate was sequenced on a dedicated single-read 150-cycle Illumina NextSeq 550 flow cell. The authors' analysis ran thus. Because the immunoSEQ output included only junctional sequences and no quality scores, the filtering could not be the same as the filtering used for full-length reads. Sequences were annotated with PyIR, a Python wrapper for IgBLAST v1.9, and V/J genes and CDR3 were assigned using IMGT germline references. Reads with weak V/J assignments (E-value above 1e-6), missing CDR3, stop codons, out-of-frame junctions, or ambiguous translated residues were removed. V3J clonotypes were defined as sequences sharing the same inferred V gene, J gene, and CDR3 amino acid sequence. Percentage overlap between repertoires was computed as shared unique clonotypes divided by the size of the smaller repertoire. Repertoire richness was assessed with RTK rarefaction, the Chao1 estimator, and Recon v2.1 estimates of unobserved clonotypes. For all TCRbeta clonotypes obtained by the gDNA method from several donors, generation probabilities were computed with OLGA. Not all clones reach the TCRdb copy of this immuneACCESS table, which keeps in-frame sequences only. Checked studies attribute under half of the gap to unresolved V genes and leave the rest unexplained. V, J and clone size derive from that table, while D and trimming were established from the DNA sequence. This sample comprises some 500,000 clones, approximately 94% of them detected only once. 0.055% to 0.075% of the sample belongs to the ten largest clones.

Healthy HIV-negative adults with no recently reported acute infections or vaccinations were included as donors. Every donor was a Caucasian adult residing in Nashville, Tennessee, USA. CD4+ T cells were enriched by magnetic negative selection; naive cells were then positively selected on CD45RA, and the negative fraction formed the memory subset. Blood was obtained by leukapheresis, after which PBMCs were separated by Ficoll-Histopaque density gradient centrifugation and cryopreserved in liquid nitrogen vapor phase. Analytical flow cytometry was used to check the purity and quantity of every magnetically sorted T cell population. Genomic DNA was isolated from each sorted fraction and quantified by UV absorbance on a Nanodrop 2000c.

The sample was naive CD4+ T cells sorted from blood. The cell subset or site label here, explained by the study, means: CD45RA+ positively selected. Recombination linked TRBV10-1 to TRBJ1-2, with the D gene not confidently named. The source is a woman in her thirties in good health. The nucleotides are TGCGCCAGCAGCGAATCGGGCATTAACTATGGCTACACCTTC. Its translation is CASSESGINYGYTF.